These 19 T cell receptor beta chains share one sample of origin, sequenced in a study of OX40 agonist ivuxolimab in advanced cancers. Clones were sequenced by immunoSEQ multiplex PCR, and TCRdb holds only the in-frame ones, with some missing. The table records about 79,000 clones, about 89% of them present only once. The sequences come from CD4+ or CD8+ T cells sorted from blood, collected in a trial of the OX40 agonist ivuxolimab. The receptor set was obtained from an adult with an advanced solid tumor such as melanoma, head and neck, liver or kidney cancer.

V usage is TRBV5-1 and J usage is TRBJ2-7; D could derive from TRBD1 or TRBD2 (5 bases each). The CDR3 covers 15 residues. Germline V lookup: CDR1 SGHRS, CDR2 YFSETQ. The V end lost 2 bases, the J end lost 0 bases, and 12 bases lay between the germline ends. The CDR3 nucleotides read TGCGCCAGCAGCTTTTCCGGGACGAGCTCCTACGAGCAGTACTTC. Its protein product is CASSFSGTSSYEQYF.

J is TRBJ1-2 and V is TRBV27; D not certain. The CDR3 length is 11 residues. Germline CDR1 is MNHEY and CDR2 is SMNVEV (reference sequence). V was pared by 6 bases and J by 3 bases, with 5 bases between. This chain's CDR3 is CASSDYYGYTF. The DNA for the CDR3 is TGTGCCAGCAGCGACTACTATGGCTACACCTTC.

This clone is a singleton in its sample. Written as DNA, the CDR3 is TGCAGCGTCGCAGGGGATGGCTACACCTTC. Amino acids: CSVAGDGYTF. This chain joins TRBV29-1 and TRBJ1-2, with D possibly TRBD1 on 6 matching bases. CDR3 size: 10 residues. CDR1 is SQVTM and CDR2 is ANQGSEA in the germline V gene. Trimming stripped 6 bases from V and 6 bases from J, with 8 bases between.

This sequence joins TRBV2 and TRBJ2-7; D may correspond to TRBD1 or TRBD2 (5 bases each). The CDR3 length is 16 residues. Trimming took off 7 bases at V and 6 bases at J, with 25 bases between the two ends. CDR1 is SNHLY and CDR2 is FYNNEI in the germline V gene. CDR3 DNA sequence: TGTGCCAGCATGGGGGTTGGAAGGAGTAGGGGCTTCGAGCAGTACTTC. It specifies CASMGVGRSRGFEQYF. Filled out from reference TRBV2 and TRBJ2-7, the complete variable domain reads EPEVTQTPSHQVTQMGQEVILRCVPISNHLYFYWYRQILGQKVEFLVSFYNNEISEKSEIFDDQFSVERPDGSNFTLKIRSTKLEDSAMYFCASMGVGRSRGFEQYFGPGTRLTVT.

To note about this clone: This same CDR3 is encoded by further DNA sequences in the sample. The V and J genes are TRBV7-3 and TRBJ2-2; 8 positions match TRBD1. J gave up 8 bases and V 2 bases, and 13 bases lay outside the gene matches. The CDR3 is made up of 17 amino acids. The germline gives CDR1 SGHTA, CDR2 FQGTGA. The CDR3 sequence is CASSLFQQGGRTGELFF. CDR3 bases: TGTGCCAGCAGCTTATTCCAACAGGGGGGTCGCACAGGGGAGCTGTTTTTT.

This chain connects TRBV29-1 to TRBJ2-2, with D possibly being TRBD2 (6 bases). Trimming left V 6 bases short and J 7 bases short, with 15 bases between. CDR1 SQVTM and CDR2 ANQGSEA come from the germline V gene. The CDR3 covers 13 residues. CDR3 sequence (DNA): TGCAGCGTGCAACGGGAGTTCCTCGGGGAGCTGTTTTTT. Translating gives CSVQREFLGELFF.

The chain has TRBV28 and TRBJ1-2, with no clear D. V lost 6 bases and J 4 bases, leaving 15 bases between the germline ends. The CDR3 sequence is 14 residues long. Germline V lookup: CDR1 MDHEN, CDR2 SYDVKM. CDR3 bases: TGTGCCAGCAGCCGCCCCCACAGAGCCTATGGCTACACCTTC. It is translated as CASSRPHRAYGYTF.

This rearrangement joins TRBV13 to TRBJ2-2, with D maybe TRBD1 (5 bases). Deletions cut 8 bases from V and 7 bases from J, with 14 bases between. The V gene's germline CDR1 is PRHDT and CDR2 FYEKMQ (reference sequence). This CDR3 has 13 amino acids. The CDR3 is CASRRVGDGELFF. The CDR3 nucleotides are TGTGCCAGCCGCAGGGTTGGTGACGGGGAGCTGTTTTTT.

The chain recombines TRBV4-2 with TRBJ2-4; 8 nucleotides match TRBD2. Per germline, CDR1 LGHNA and CDR2 YNFKEQ. Unmatched junction bases numbered 4, after V lost 0 bases and J lost 6 bases. The CDR3 is made up of 15 amino acids. The CDR3 DNA reads TGTGCCAGCAGCCAAGATTGGCTAGCGGGAAACATTCAGTACTTC. Amino acids: CASSQDWLAGNIQYF.

The chain has TRBV10-3 and TRBJ2-2; TRBD2 matches 14 bases. The trim removed 6 bases at V and 4 bases at J, leaving 7 bases unmatched. This CDR3 comprises 17 residues. Germline lookup yields CDR1 ENHRY and CDR2 SYGVKD. The CDR3 DNA is TGTGCCATCAGGGGGACTAGCGGGAGATATGGCACCGGGGAGCTGTTTTTT. It codes for CAIRGTSGRYGTGELFF.

The chain is built from TRBV6-1 and TRBJ1-2, with 11 bases that match TRBD1. V gave up 6 bases and J gave up 2 bases; unmatched junction bases: 5. CDR1 is MNHNS and CDR2 is SASEGT in the germline V gene. This CDR3 contains 15 residues. CDR3 in amino acids: CASRTRTGGNYGYTF. In DNA, the CDR3 is TGTGCCAGCAGGACCAGGACAGGGGGCAACTATGGCTACACCTTC.

The chain carries TRBV5-1 and TRBJ2-7; TRBD1 might be the D (6 bases). V gave up 1 base and J gave up 2 bases, with 10 bases separating them. The germline V gene has CDR1 SGHRS and CDR2 YFSETQ. The CDR3 sequence is 14 residues long. CDR3 sequence reads: CASSLQGNTYEQYF. CDR3 DNA sequence: TGCGCCAGCAGCTTGCAGGGGAACACCTACGAGCAGTACTTC.

Only one count was recorded for this clone. The chain recombines TRBV2 with TRBJ1-1, with D perhaps matching TRBD1 (6 bases). Per the germline V gene, CDR1 is SNHLY and CDR2 is FYNNEI. The CDR3 has 13 residues. V lost 5 bases, J lost 5 bases, and 12 bases lay in between. The CDR3 sequence is CASSWTGATEAFF. The CDR3 bases are TGTGCCAGCAGTTGGACGGGGGCAACTGAAGCTTTCTTT.

The genes are TRBV7-9 and TRBJ2-1; 12 bases fit TRBD2. This CDR3 has 16 amino acids. Losses at the gene ends were 2 bases for V and 7 bases for J; bases not matched to a gene: 6. CDR1 and CDR2 from the germline V gene are SEHNR and FQNEAQ (reference sequence). CDR3 sequence: CASSLLLAGGGNEQFF. The CDR3 bases are TGTGCCAGCAGCTTATTGCTAGCGGGAGGGGGGAATGAGCAGTTCTTC.

This chain joins TRBV5-4 and TRBJ1-2, with 10 bases lining up with TRBD1. CDR1 is SGHNT and CDR2 is YYREEE in the germline V gene (reference sequence). This CDR3 is 16 amino acids long. The V gene end was trimmed by 4 bases and the J gene end by 14 bases; junction bases not matched to a gene: 20. CDR3 loop: CASSARGGTGAPLMTF. DNA of the CDR3: TGTGCCAGCAGCGCCCGGGGGGGGACAGGGGCCCCCCTTATGACCTTC.

Of note for this clone: The same CDR3 is also encoded by other DNA sequences in this sample. The CDR3 nucleotides read TGTGCCAGCAGTGACTCAGACACCGGGGAGCTGTTTTTT. Its protein is CASSDSDTGELFF. This chain links TRBV6-4 with TRBJ2-2; D gene ambiguous. Trimming pared 0 bases from V and 3 bases from J, leaving 2 bases between. The CDR3 is 13 residues long. Germline V gene data show CDR1 as MRHNA and CDR2 as SNTAGT.

The CDR3 DNA is TGTGCCACCAGCAGAGACCGCTCGGGGGGGATCGGCACAGATACGCAGTATTTT. Its translation: CATSRDRSGGIGTDTQYF. The chain carries TRBV15 and TRBJ2-3; 8 bases map to TRBD2. Trimming at V came to 0 bases and at J to 1 base, leaving 9 bases not matched to a gene. Germline CDR1 and CDR2: LNHNV and YYDKDF (reference sequence). CDR3 length equals 18 residues.

The chain links TRBV6-4 to TRBJ2-1; D gene ambiguous. V lost 1 base to trimming and J lost 7 bases, with 8 bases between them. The germline gives CDR1 MRHNA, CDR2 SNTAGT. There are 13 residues in the CDR3. CDR3 protein: CASSDFSSNEQFF. The CDR3 DNA sequence: TGTGCCAGCAGTGACTTTAGTAGTAATGAGCAGTTCTTC.

The table lists this clone with a few counts. This chain connects TRBV11-3 to TRBJ2-3, with D hard to call. V lost 4 bases and J lost 0, with 5 bases in between. This CDR3 has 13 residues. Per the germline V gene, CDR1 is SGHNT and CDR2 is YENEEA. The CDR3 DNA sequence: TGTGCCAGCAGCTCACCCAGCACAGATACGCAGTATTTT. It yields the protein CASSSPSTDTQYF.